Each of the 30 T cell receptor beta chains below was sequenced from the same sample in a study of shared clonotypes between healthy human individuals. Assay: immunoSEQ multiplex PCR; the TCRdb copy retains only in-frame clones and omits some. This table has 2,500,000 or so clones, over 85% appearing once. Specimen: naive CD4+ T cells sorted from blood. Sample subset: CD45RA+ positively selected. The receptor set was obtained from a man between 18 and 29 years old in good health.

The chain recombines TRBV10-3 with TRBJ2-3, with D possibly matching TRBD2 (6 bases). CDR3 length: 15 amino acids. CDR1 ENHRY and CDR2 SYGVKD come from the germline V gene. Trimming removed 0 bases from V and 10 bases from J, with 17 bases in between. The CDR3 protein is CAISESGGPESAQYF. CDR3 DNA sequence: TGTGCCATCAGTGAGTCAGGAGGGCCGGAGTCCGCGCAGTATTTT.

This chain links TRBV10-3 with TRBJ1-1, with no clear D. Trimming took 0 bases from V and 4 from J, leaving 12 bases between them. CDR3 length: 15 residues. In germline, CDR1 is ENHRY, CDR2 SYGVKD. The CDR3 loop is CAISESETLPTEAFF. In DNA form, the CDR3 reads TGTGCCATCAGTGAGTCGGAGACACTGCCCACTGAAGCTTTCTTT.

The V call is TRBV10-3, the J call TRBJ1-5; D remains unclear. V lost 4 bases and J lost 0, with 7 bases in between. Germline assignment: CDR1 ENHRY and CDR2 SYGVKD. There are 14 residues in the CDR3. Written as DNA, the CDR3 is TGTGCCATCAGTGCCCTGTCTAGCAATCAGCCCCAGCATTTT. Residues: CAISALSSNQPQHF.

The chain joins TRBV5-1 to TRBJ2-1, with D possibly TRBD2 on 6 matching bases. CDR1 and CDR2 (germline): SGHRS, YFSETQ. The CDR3 length is 15 residues. Trimming took 2 bases from V and 0 from J, leaving 9 bases between them. CDR3 bases: TGCGCCAGCAGCTTTAGCGGACTCTCCTACAATGAGCAGTTCTTC. Translating it yields CASSFSGLSYNEQFF.

The gene calls are TRBV18 and TRBJ1-1, with TRBD1 as a possible D gene (5 bases). The CDR3 runs 15 residues. Germline CDR1 KGHSH, CDR2 LQKENI. Trimming left V 3 bases short and J 3 bases short, with 14 bases between. The DNA for the CDR3 is TGTGCCAGCTCACCGCTTCAGGGTTGGCACACTGAAGCTTTCTTT. This codes for CASSPLQGWHTEAFF.

The genes are TRBV11-2 and TRBJ2-7, with 8 bases aligning to TRBD2. J gave up 3 bases and V 4 bases, and 2 bases lay outside the gene matches. This CDR3 region has 13 residues. Germline V gene data show CDR1 as SGHAT and CDR2 as FQNNGV. CDR3 DNA: TGTGCCAGCAGCTGGAGCGGGGGCTACGAGCAGTACTTC. Translation gives CASSWSGGYEQYF.

The genes are TRBV7-2 and TRBJ2-1; TRBD2 is a possible D gene (6 bases). This CDR3 has 12 amino acids. Germline V CDR1 and CDR2: SGHTA, FQGNSA. Trimming shortened V by 5 bases and J by 15 bases, and 17 bases separated the two germline ends. As DNA, the CDR3 is TGTGCCAGCAGCCGTAGCGGAGGGGTGGGGTTCTTC. This gives the protein CASSRSGGVGFF.

Worth noting for this clone: This CDR3 is also generated by other DNA sequences in the sample. The chain joins TRBV18 to TRBJ2-7; the D is unclear. The CDR3 extends over 14 amino acids. Germline V CDR1 and CDR2: KGHSH, LQKENI. V lost 2 bases, J lost 2 bases, and 10 bases lay in between. The CDR3, as DNA: TGTGCCAGCTCACCATCCGACGGACCCTACGAGCAGTACTTC. Translating it yields CASSPSDGPYEQYF. The full variable domain, with the rest looked up from reference TRBV18 and TRBJ2-7, is NAGVMQNPRHLVRRRGQEARLRCSPMKGHSHVYWYRQLPEEGLKFMVYLQKENIIDESGMPKERFSAEFPKEGPSILRIQQVVRGDSAAYFCASSPSDGPYEQYFGPGTRLTVT.

The chain joins TRBV7-3 to TRBJ2-2, with 14 bases identical to TRBD2. Germline V gene sequence: CDR1 SGHTA, CDR2 FQGTGA. The CDR3 extends over 19 amino acids. V was clipped by 5 bases and J by 4 bases; unmatched bases: 12. CDR3 sequence reads: CASSPRPGTSGGSTGELFF. In DNA, the CDR3 is TGTGCCAGCAGCCCACGTCCCGGGACTAGCGGGGGTAGCACCGGGGAGCTGTTTTTT.

V gene TRBV14 combines with J gene TRBJ2-5; D is uncertain. The CDR3 runs 14 residues. Germline V gives CDR1 SGHDN, CDR2 FVKESK. V dropped 7 bases and J dropped 5 bases, with 17 bases sitting between them. The CDR3: CASTRGRGEETQYF. DNA for the CDR3: TGTGCCAGCACCCGTGGCCGCGGCGAGGAGACCCAGTACTTC. The full variable domain, rest sourced from reference TRBV14 and TRBJ2-5, is EAGVTQFPSHSVIEKGQTVTLRCDPISGHDNLYWYRRVMGKEIKFLLHFVKESKQDESGMPNNRFLAERTGGTYSTLKVQPAELEDSGVYFCASTRGRGEETQYFGPGTRLLVL.

This sequence joins TRBV2 and TRBJ1-6; 8 nucleotides line up with TRBD1. V was pared by 6 bases and J by 4 bases, with 8 bases of the junction left unmatched. Germline V CDR1 and CDR2: SNHLY, FYNNEI. This CDR3 has 16 amino acids. CDR3 DNA sequence: TGTGCCAGCAGAGACATGACAGGGGATTATAATTCACCCCTCCACTTT. Translated, it gives CASRDMTGDYNSPLHF.

The chain combines TRBV9 with TRBJ2-3; 8 nucleotides line up with TRBD2. Trimming at V came to 1 base and at J to 2 bases, leaving 6 bases not matched to a gene. Germline V gives CDR1 SGDLS, CDR2 YYNGEE. This CDR3 contains 16 residues. CDR3 nucleotide sequence: TGTGCCAGCAGCGTATGTCTAGCGGGTTTCACAGATACGCAGTATTTT. Translated: CASSVCLAGFTDTQYF.

Comments on this clone: Other DNA sequences in the same sample also yield this CDR3. The CDR3 loop reads CASSYSGASYNSPLHF. The CDR3 DNA reads TGTGCCAGCAGTTACTCAGGGGCCTCCTATAATTCACCCCTCCACTTT. The chain links TRBV6-5 to TRBJ1-6; tentatively, D is TRBD1 (5 bases). V lost 0 bases, J lost 0 bases, and 6 bases lay in between. CDR3 length equals 16 residues. Germline V gives CDR1 MNHEY, CDR2 SVGAGI.

The chain uses TRBV5-6 and TRBJ2-1; perhaps D is TRBD1 or TRBD2 (5 bases each). Germline CDR1 and CDR2: SGHDT and YYEEEE. The germline V and J ends were trimmed by 6 bases and 7 bases, with 29 bases remaining between them. CDR3 size: 18 residues. CDR3 loop: CASTPLGQQRRDLNEQFF. CDR3 bases: TGTGCCAGCACCCCCCTTGGACAACAGAGACGGGATCTTAATGAGCAGTTCTTC.

As regards this clone: Germline is not matched at one junction end, which may reflect a read error. The chain employs TRBV7-7 and TRBJ2-3; the match to TRBD2 covers 8 bases. Germline assignment: CDR1 SSHAT and CDR2 FNYEAQ (reference sequence). This CDR3 is 14 amino acids long. The CDR3 is CASSPSGSTDTQYF. The CDR3 DNA sequence: TGTGCTAGCAGCCCTAGCGGGAGCACAGATACGCAGTATTTT.

Only one count was recorded for this clone. The J gene is TRBJ2-2, the V gene TRBV7-2; a possible D gene is TRBD1 (6 bases). V was shortened by 3 bases and J by 4 bases, with 12 bases between the two germline ends. This CDR3 comprises 15 residues. Germline assignment: CDR1 SGHTA and CDR2 FQGNSA. CDR3 residues: CASSFGQGSTGELFF. In DNA form, the CDR3 reads TGTGCCAGCAGCTTCGGGCAGGGGAGCACCGGGGAGCTGTTTTTT. The variable domain in full, completed from reference TRBV7-2 and TRBJ2-2, reads GAGVSQSPSNKVTEKGKDVELRCDPISGHTALYWYRQSLGQGLEFLIYFQGNSAPDKSGLPSDRFSAERTGGSVSTLTIQRTQQEDSAVYLCASSFGQGSTGELFFGEGSRLTVL.

V gene TRBV18 combines with J gene TRBJ1-3, with 9 bases identical to TRBD1. CDR3 size: 15 residues. Germline V gives CDR1 KGHSH, CDR2 LQKENI. V shed 5 bases and J 6 bases; nucleotides not matched to a gene: 8. CDR3 sequence (DNA): TGTGCCAGCTCAGACACCGGGACAGGGCCAAACACCATATATTTT. Its protein product is CASSDTGTGPNTIYF.

This clone occurred once. The V and J genes are TRBV20-1 and TRBJ1-2; no reliable D call. Germline V lookup: CDR1 DFQATT, CDR2 SNEGSKA (reference sequence). V dropped 2 bases and J dropped 6 bases, with 7 bases sitting between them. This CDR3 spans 11 amino acids. The CDR3 DNA follows: TGCAGTGCTAGATTGAGGGATGGCTACACCTTC. It translates to CSARLRDGYTF.

This sequence joins TRBV5-4 and TRBJ2-6; no reliable D call. This CDR3 is 17 amino acids long. In germline, CDR1 is SGHNT, CDR2 YYREEE (reference sequence). Trimming cost V 1 base and J 0 bases, with 11 bases left between them. The CDR3 region has the DNA TGTGCCAGCAGCTTGTTGTACCGTCACTCTGGGGCCAACGTCCTGACTTTC. It encodes CASSLLYRHSGANVLTF.

In nucleotides, the CDR3 is TGTGCCATCAGTGACCCAGCGGGCTCGAACTCTGGGGCCAACGTCCTGACTTTC. Amino acid sequence: CAISDPAGSNSGANVLTF. This rearrangement joins TRBV10-3 to TRBJ2-6, with a tentative D call TRBD2 (6 bases). V was trimmed by 3 bases and J by 0 bases, leaving 15 bases between them. Germline CDR1 ENHRY, CDR2 SYGVKD. The CDR3 spans 18 residues.

The V call is TRBV2, the J call TRBJ2-7; 9 nucleotides line up with TRBD1. The CDR3 contains 14 residues. The ends lost 7 bases at V and 4 bases at J; junction bases unmatched: 8. The germline V gene encodes CDR1 SNHLY and CDR2 FYNNEI. The CDR3: CASNPGTGLYEQYF. CDR3 nucleotides: TGTGCCAGCAATCCCGGGACAGGGCTTTACGAGCAGTACTTC.

The chain uses TRBV5-4 and TRBJ2-5; no clear D. The CDR3 totals 12 residues. Germline V gene lookup returns CDR1 SGHNT and CDR2 YYREEE (reference sequence). V lost 4 bases, J lost 4 bases, and 8 bases lay in between. The CDR3 bases are TGTGCCAGCAGCAAGGACGTAGAGACCCAGTACTTC. It codes for CASSKDVETQYF.

V and J are TRBV5-4 and TRBJ1-6; D uncertain. Per germline, CDR1 SGHNT and CDR2 YYREEE (reference sequence). V was clipped by 2 bases and J by 0 bases, with 21 bases between them. The CDR3 covers 20 residues. The CDR3 nucleotides read TGTGCCAGCAGCTTTGGCTCTCCACAGCTAAAGAGCTCCTATAATTCACCCCTCCACTTT. It encodes CASSFGSPQLKSSYNSPLHF.

This clone has only one observation. The chain recombines TRBV19 with TRBJ2-2, with D possibly being TRBD1 or TRBD2 (8 bases each). The germline CDR1 and CDR2 sequences are LNHDA and SQIVND (reference sequence). Trimming pared 7 bases from V and 7 bases from J, leaving 22 bases between. The CDR3 length is 16 residues. CDR3 sequence reads: CASTRGLAGLHGELFF. As DNA, the CDR3 is TGTGCCAGTACCAGGGGGCTAGCGGGCCTTCACGGGGAGCTGTTTTTT.

The chain uses TRBV19 and TRBJ2-7; 9 positions match TRBD1. Trimming cost V 6 bases and J 2 bases; bases outside gene matches: 8. Germline CDR1 is LNHDA and CDR2 is SQIVND (reference sequence). The CDR3 contains 15 residues. In nucleotides, the CDR3 is TGTGCCAGTAGGAACCCGGGACAGGGCGCCTACGAGCAGTACTTC. It yields the protein CASRNPGQGAYEQYF.

The genes are TRBV29-1 and TRBJ2-1; the D is unclear. Deletions cut 2 bases from V and 0 bases from J, with 8 bases between. The CDR3 runs 14 residues. From germline, CDR1 is SQVTM and CDR2 ANQGSEA. CDR3 DNA: TGCAGCGTTGAAACCGGGTTCTCCTACAATGAGCAGTTCTTC. It specifies CSVETGFSYNEQFF.

The V gene is TRBV10-1, the J gene TRBJ1-1; perhaps TRBD1 as D (5 bases). Trimming pared 0 bases from V and 4 bases from J, leaving 15 bases between. The CDR3 length is 16 residues. Germline V CDR1 and CDR2: WNHNN, SYGVQD (reference sequence). This CDR3 reads CASSESSIRGSTEAFF. The CDR3 DNA is TGCGCCAGCAGTGAGTCGTCGATTAGGGGTTCCACTGAAGCTTTCTTT.

This clone was seen a few times. This rearrangement joins TRBV7-9 to TRBJ1-3, with 8 bases lining up with TRBD1. The CDR3 spans 13 residues. The V segment lost 5 bases and the J segment 8 bases; nucleotides outside the gene matches: 5. The germline gives CDR1 SEHNR, CDR2 FQNEAQ (reference sequence). CDR3 nucleotides: TGTGCCAGCAGCCCAGGACAGGGTTACACCATATATTTT. It yields the protein CASSPGQGYTIYF.

The gene calls are TRBV11-3 and TRBJ2-3; 10 bases agree with TRBD2. CDR1 SGHNT and CDR2 YENEEA come from the germline V gene. This CDR3 is built from 13 residues. V lost 5 bases to trimming and J lost 6 bases; unmatched junction nucleotides: 2. CDR3 amino acids: CASSGLAADTQYF. CDR3 DNA sequence: TGTGCCAGCAGCGGACTAGCGGCGGATACGCAGTATTTT. The full variable domain, rest sourced from reference TRBV11-3 and TRBJ2-3, is EAGVVQSPRYKIIEKKQPVAFWCNPISGHNTLYWYLQNLGQGPELLIRYENEEAVDDSQLPKDRFSAERLKGVDSTLKIQPAELGDSAVYLCASSGLAADTQYFGPGTRLTVL.

The gene calls are TRBV21-1 and TRBJ2-5. TRBV21-1 represents a pseudogene. This CDR3 has 9 amino acids. CDR3 residues: CAKEETQYF. The CDR3, as DNA: TGTGCCAAAGAAGAGACCCAGTACTTC.